The 19 T cell receptor beta chains given below trace back to one sample, sequenced in a study of PD-L1 blockade in urothelial cancer. TCRdb keeps only in-frame clones here, not all; method: immunoSEQ multiplex PCR. This table holds about 52,000 clones, around 74% found once. Time point given: pretreatment peripheral blood. The input for sequencing was PBMCs, taken around atezolizumab (anti-PD-L1) treatment. These TCRs come from a man between 65 and 79 years old with urothelial cancer.

V and J are TRBV5-1 and TRBJ2-3; 10 positions match TRBD2. The CDR3 spans 15 residues. J gave up 6 bases and V 0 bases, and 4 bases lay outside the gene matches. Per the germline V gene, CDR1 is SGHRS and CDR2 is YFSETQ. CDR3 loop: CASSLDSGGTDTQYF. The CDR3 bases are TGCGCCAGCAGCTTGGATAGCGGGGGGACCGATACGCAGTATTTT.

J is TRBJ2-1 and V is TRBV15; TRBD1 aligns across 10 bases. The germline V gene has CDR1 LNHNV and CDR2 YYDKDF (reference sequence). There are 15 residues in the CDR3. V trimming: 1 base; J trimming: 6 bases; junction bases outside the gene matches: 3. CDR3 in DNA: TGTGCCACCAGCAGAGGCGGGACAGGGGTCAATGAGCAGTTCTTC. Its translation is CATSRGGTGVNEQFF. The full variable domain, with the rest looked up from reference TRBV15 and TRBJ2-1, is DAMVIQNPRYQVTQFGKPVTLSCSQTLNHNVMYWYQQKSSQAPKLLFHYYDKDFNNEADTPDNFQSRRPNTSFCFLDIRSPGLGDTAMYLCATSRGGTGVNEQFFGPGTRLTVL.

The V call is TRBV11-1, the J call TRBJ2-4; 7 bases align to TRBD1. V was pared by 5 bases and J by 1 base, with 5 bases of the junction left unmatched. CDR1 is SGHAT, CDR2 FQDESV, per germline (reference sequence). The CDR3 is 15 amino acids. The CDR3 DNA reads as TGTGCCAGCAGCGACAGGGTAGGGGCCAAAAACATTCAGTACTTC. Translated: CASSDRVGAKNIQYF.

V usage is TRBV6-5 and J usage is TRBJ1-2; 11 nucleotides match TRBD1. From germline, CDR1 is MNHEY and CDR2 SVGAGI. V was clipped by 10 bases and J by 5 bases; unmatched bases: 6. CDR3 length: 13 residues. The CDR3 spells CATMDRGQYGYTF. Here the CDR3 DNA reads TGTGCCACCATGGACAGGGGGCAATATGGCTACACCTTC.

This sequence joins TRBV5-6 and TRBJ1-4; D unclear. The CDR3 runs 14 residues. The germline V and J ends were trimmed by 4 bases and 7 bases, with 14 bases remaining between them. Germline lookup yields CDR1 SGHDT and CDR2 YYEEEE. CDR3 in DNA: TGTGCCAGCAGCCTTATGGCCGCGGCTGAAAAACTGTTTTTT. Protein sequence: CASSLMAAAEKLFF.

The chain is built from TRBV7-9 and TRBJ2-1, with 8 bases matching TRBD2. Germline CDR1 reads SEHNR; CDR2 reads FQNEAQ (reference sequence). Germline trimming cut 2 bases from V and 2 bases from J; bases unmatched to any gene: 8. CDR3 length: 17 amino acids. The CDR3 coding sequence is TGTGCCAGCAGCTTAACTAGCGGCACCCTACCCTACAATGAGCAGTTCTTC. As protein: CASSLTSGTLPYNEQFF.

The chain carries TRBV5-1 and TRBJ2-5, with D possibly being TRBD2 (6 bases). CDR1 and CDR2 from the germline V gene are SGHRS and YFSETQ. The CDR3 is 14 residues long. Trimming stripped 5 bases from V and 2 bases from J, with 13 bases between. This chain's CDR3 is CASRRAGRQETQYF. CDR3 coding DNA: TGCGCCAGCAGACGTGCGGGGCGGCAAGAGACCCAGTACTTC.

V gene TRBV2 combines with J gene TRBJ1-4; 8 bases fit TRBD1. V was clipped by 9 bases and J by 10 bases; unmatched bases: 13. There are 14 residues in the CDR3. Germline V gene lookup returns CDR1 SNHLY and CDR2 FYNNEI. CDR3 residues: CASSDTGGIGKLFF. The CDR3 DNA reads as TGTGCCAGTTCCGACACAGGGGGGATTGGAAAACTGTTTTTT.

The chain has TRBV5-5 and TRBJ1-5, with D perhaps TRBD1 (5 bases). V was pared by 0 bases and J by 7 bases, with 11 bases between. CDR1 and CDR2 from the germline V gene are SGHKS and YYEKEE (reference sequence). The length of the CDR3 is 14 residues. The CDR3 DNA sequence: TGTGCCAGCAGCTTGGAGCCAGGGAAGCAGCCCCAGCATTTT. Translated: CASSLEPGKQPQHF.

This clone was observed a single time. This chain links TRBV7-2 with TRBJ2-4; 8 bases line up with TRBD2. The trim removed 5 bases at V and 8 bases at J, leaving 8 bases unmatched. The CDR3 has 14 residues. CDR1 is SGHTA and CDR2 is FQGNSA in the germline V gene. The CDR3 sequence is CASSPGGARDIQYF. CDR3 in DNA: TGTGCCAGCAGCCCCGGGGGGGCTCGGGACATTCAGTACTTC.

The chain combines TRBV12-1 with TRBJ2-1; the D call in the table, TRBD2, was not verified against the DNA. TRBV12-1 is annotated as a pseudogene. The CDR3 is made up of 12 amino acids. The CDR3 coding sequence is TGTGCCCGGGGGGAAACGCCGAATGAGCAGTTCTTC. Residues: CARGETPNEQFF.

The chain joins TRBV5-6 to TRBJ1-6; D is undetermined. The CDR3 loop spans 13 amino acids. V lost 0 bases and J lost 13, with 11 bases in between. Germline values: CDR1 SGHDT, CDR2 YYEEEE. The CDR3 sequence: CASSLVEGAPLHF. The DNA of the CDR3 is TGTGCCAGCAGCTTGGTGGAGGGCGCGCCCCTCCACTTT.

In its sample, this clone was seen once. The chain recombines TRBV14 with TRBJ2-7; 9 nucleotides align to TRBD2. The V gene's germline CDR1 is SGHDN and CDR2 FVKESK. The V segment lost 0 bases and the J segment 5 bases; nucleotides outside the gene matches: 5. This CDR3 region has 15 residues. This CDR3 is CASSQEKAGGDEQYF. The CDR3 DNA is TGTGCCAGCAGCCAAGAGAAAGCGGGGGGCGACGAGCAGTACTTC.

This clone has only a few counts. The V call is TRBV2, the J call TRBJ1-2; D possibly corresponds to TRBD1 (5 bases). Germline loops: CDR1 SNHLY, CDR2 FYNNEI. V shed 4 bases and J shed 2 bases, with 11 bases lying between them. The CDR3 length is 14 residues. The CDR3 coding sequence is TGTGCCAGCAGTGTTGGGGGACTGAACTATGGCTACACCTTC. Residues: CASSVGGLNYGYTF.

The CDR3 DNA follows: TGCGCCAGCAGCTTAAGGACTAGCGGGAGCTACGAGCAGTACTTC. Translating it yields CASSLRTSGSYEQYF. The chain is built from TRBV5-1 and TRBJ2-7; TRBD2 matches at 13 bases. This CDR3 has 15 amino acids. With V trimmed by 2 bases and J by 3 bases, 2 bases remained unmatched. CDR1 is SGHRS and CDR2 is YFSETQ in the germline V gene.

The chain has TRBV11-2 and TRBJ2-7; 7 bases match TRBD1. This CDR3 comprises 14 residues. Trimming took 4 bases from V and 6 from J; bases not matched to a gene: 9. Per germline, CDR1 SGHAT and CDR2 FQNNGV. Here the CDR3 DNA reads TGTGCCAGCAGCTCCACAAGACAGGGCGGCGAGCAGTACTTC. Translating it yields CASSSTRQGGEQYF.

V and J are TRBV9 and TRBJ2-2; TRBD2 is a possible D gene (6 bases). The germline V and J ends were trimmed by 1 base and 5 bases, with 21 bases remaining between them. This CDR3 is 18 amino acids long. The V gene's germline CDR1 is SGDLS and CDR2 YYNGEE. The CDR3 sequence is CASSVKNYGSLGTGELFF. Written as DNA, the CDR3 is TGTGCCAGCAGCGTAAAAAACTACGGGAGTCTGGGGACCGGGGAGCTGTTTTTT.

The V and J genes are TRBV11-2 and TRBJ2-1; tentative D call: TRBD2 (7 bases). Trimming shortened V by 0 bases and J by 8 bases, and 14 bases separated the two germline ends. Per the germline V gene, CDR1 is SGHAT and CDR2 is FQNNGV. This CDR3 is built from 15 residues. CDR3 residues: CASSLDAGARDEQFF. The CDR3 DNA is TGTGCCAGCAGCTTAGATGCGGGGGCGAGGGATGAGCAGTTCTTC. The full variable domain, with the rest looked up from reference TRBV11-2 and TRBJ2-1, is EAGVAQSPRYKIIEKRQSVAFWCNPISGHATLYWYQQILGQGPKLLIQFQNNGVVDDSQLPKDRFSAERLKGVDSTLKIQPAKLEDSAVYLCASSLDAGARDEQFFGPGTRLTVL.

A remark on this clone: The limits of the CDR3 on the DNA are not certain, so only TCRdb's listed CDR3 is given. CDR3 region: CASSTSGQTYSTYNEQFF. The V gene is TRBV9, the J gene TRBJ2-1; TRBD1, the D gene given by the table, was not confirmed from the DNA. The CDR3 length equals 18 residues, ends included. Per germline, CDR1 SGDLS and CDR2 YYNGEE.